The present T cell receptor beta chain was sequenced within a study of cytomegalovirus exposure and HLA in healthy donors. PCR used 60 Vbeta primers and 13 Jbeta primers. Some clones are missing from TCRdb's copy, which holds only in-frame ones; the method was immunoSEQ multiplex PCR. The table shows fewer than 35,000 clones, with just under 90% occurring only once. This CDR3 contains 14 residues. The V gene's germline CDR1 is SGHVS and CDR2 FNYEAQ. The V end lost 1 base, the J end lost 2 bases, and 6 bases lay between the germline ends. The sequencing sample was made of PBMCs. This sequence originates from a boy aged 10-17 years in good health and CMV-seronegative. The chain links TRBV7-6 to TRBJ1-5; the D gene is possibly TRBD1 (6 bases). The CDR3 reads CASSLGQGNQPQHF. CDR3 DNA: TGTGCCAGCAGCTTAGGACAGGGCAATCAGCCCCAGCATTTT.